This is a list of T cell receptor beta chains from one sample in a study of beta chain features in type 1 diabetes. Method: immunoSEQ multiplex PCR; TCRdb's copy keeps in-frame clones and lacks some. The data hold some 240,000 clones, with roughly 10% observed a single time. Sequenced: central memory CD4+ T cells from blood. Source of these receptors: a young man in good health. CDR3s include the opening cysteine and the closing phenylalanine or tryptophan. Fields, in order: CDR3 protein, CDR3 DNA, V gene, J gene, clone size, D gene. D genes are given only for firm matches. Size tells how often a clone was seen (once, few, many) or the class of an expanded clone, and some rows leave it out.

CASSLLGAVAGELFF	TGTGCCAGCAGTCTTCTAGGAGCCGTGGCCGGGGAGCTGTTTTTT	TRBV6-1	TRBJ2-2	few	.
CASTVEGYGYTF	TGTGCCAGTACCGTCGAGGGCTATGGCTACACCTTC	TRBV25-1	TRBJ1-2	.	.
CASSLTEPWATEAFF	TGTGCCAGCAGCTTGACCGAGCCCTGGGCCACTGAAGCTTTCTTT	TRBV6-5	TRBJ1-1	.	.
CASTPEARETQYF	TGTGCCAGCACCCCCGAAGCGCGGGAGACCCAGTACTTC	TRBV2	TRBJ2-5	.	.
CASSQATGTSLINEQFF	TGCGCCAGCAGCCAAGCTACAGGGACTAGCTTAATAAATGAGCAGTTCTTC	TRBV4-3	TRBJ2-1	.	TRBD2
CASSVEGSGMQFF	TGTGCCAGCAGCGTAGAGGGGAGCGGGATGCAGTTCTTC	TRBV9	TRBJ2-1	few	TRBD2
CSVTGTRNTGELFF	TGCAGCGTTACCGGGACAAGGAACACCGGGGAGCTGTTTTTT	TRBV29-1	TRBJ2-2	.	.
CASSSEVTNEKLFF	TGCGCCAGCAGCTCGGAAGTGACTAATGAAAAACTGTTTTTT	TRBV5-1	TRBJ1-4	few	.
CASSDGYRTTDTQYF	TGTGCCAGCAGTGACGGGTACAGAACCACAGATACGCAGTATTTT	TRBV25-1	TRBJ2-3	few	.
CASSNYAGELFF	TGTGCCAGTAGTAACTATGCCGGGGAGCTGTTTTTT	TRBV19	TRBJ2-2	.	.
CASSLNRWETQYF	TGTGCCAGCAGTTTAAACAGGTGGGAGACCCAGTACTTC	TRBV27	TRBJ2-5	few	.
CSVVQGAYNEQFF	TGCAGCGTTGTACAGGGGGCCTACAATGAGCAGTTCTTC	TRBV29-1	TRBJ2-1	few	TRBD1
CASSQERKGTQYF	TGTGCCAGCAGCCAAGAGCGCAAGGGGACGCAGTATTTT	TRBV11-1	TRBJ2-3	many	.
CASGLGTSGGNTGELFF	TGTGCTAGTGGTTTGGGCACTAGCGGAGGGAACACCGGGGAGCTGTTTTTT	TRBV12-5	TRBJ2-2	.	TRBD2
CAWSGTGDTEAFF	TGTGCCTGGAGTGGAACAGGGGACACTGAAGCTTTCTTT	TRBV30	TRBJ1-1	.	TRBD1
CASSEGLAGGTDTQYF	TGTGCCAGCAGTGAAGGACTAGCGGGAGGCACCGATACGCAGTATTTT	TRBV6-4	TRBJ2-3	many	TRBD2
CASSPGTSGGGREQFF	TGTGCCAGCAGCCCCGGGACTAGCGGGGGCGGACGGGAGCAGTTCTTC	TRBV14	TRBJ2-1	.	TRBD2
CASSLRTVGAGELFF	TGTGCCAGCAGCCTCCGGACTGTAGGTGCCGGGGAGCTGTTTTTT	TRBV7-2	TRBJ2-2	many	.
CASSYGLAGGRETQYF	TGTGCCAGCAGTTACGGGCTAGCGGGAGGCCGGGAGACCCAGTACTTC	TRBV6-5	TRBJ2-5	.	TRBD2
CASSRRTGSTDTQYF	TGTGCCAGCAGCAGGAGGACAGGTAGCACAGATACGCAGTATTTT	TRBV11-3	TRBJ2-3	.	TRBD1
CSAIAGLAGGSDEQYF	TGCAGCGCAATCGCCGGACTAGCGGGAGGCTCGGACGAGCAGTACTTC	TRBV29-1	TRBJ2-7	many	TRBD2
CASSVGLAVSTDTQYF	TGTGCCAGCAGCGTGGGACTAGCGGTTAGCACAGATACGCAGTATTTT	TRBV7-2	TRBJ2-3	few	TRBD2
CASSLVLYNEQFF	TGTGCCAGCAGCTTAGTGTTGTACAATGAGCAGTTCTTC	TRBV7-6	TRBJ2-1	few	.
CSVFRGGDGYTF	TGCAGCGTTTTCAGAGGGGGCGATGGCTACACCTTC	TRBV29-1	TRBJ1-2	few	TRBD1
CASSLESRGQGLDTQYF	TGTGCCAGCAGTTTAGAAAGTAGGGGACAGGGGCTCGATACGCAGTATTTT	TRBV27	TRBJ2-3	few	TRBD1
CASSQEVGGVQPQHF	TGTGCCAGCAGCCAAGAGGTGGGCGGGGTCCAGCCCCAGCATTTT	TRBV4-2	TRBJ1-5	few	.
CSATMTSTDTQYF	TGCAGCGCGACGATGACTAGCACAGATACGCAGTATTTT	TRBV29-1	TRBJ2-3	.	.
CAWSVGTLGYGYTF	TGTGCCTGGAGTGTTGGTACTTTGGGCTATGGCTACACCTTC	TRBV30	TRBJ1-2	few	.
CASSTGFNGYTF	TGTGCCAGTTCTACAGGTTTCAATGGCTACACCTTC	TRBV19	TRBJ1-2	.	.
CSVDSGTGSFF	TGCAGCGTAGACTCCGGGACAGGGTCATTCTTC	TRBV29-1	TRBJ2-1	many	TRBD1